The 28 T cell receptor beta chains below all came from one sample that was sequenced in a study of T cell changes during pregnancy in multiple sclerosis. The table came from immunoSEQ multiplex PCR; TCRdb's copy has only in-frame clones and leaves some out. The table shows some 37,000 clones, with about 91% occurring only once. The sample in question was CD8+ T cells from peripheral blood mononuclear cells, obtained after pregnancy. Receptor source: a female donor with multiple sclerosis, enrolled in a pregnancy study.

The chain uses TRBV7-2 and TRBJ2-7; 7 positions match TRBD1. The CDR3 is 15 amino acids. V lost 3 bases, J lost 2 bases, and 7 bases stayed unmatched. Looked up from germline, CDR1 is SGHTA and CDR2 is FQGNSA. CDR3 sequence: CASSFSTRGPYEQYF. The CDR3 region has the DNA TGTGCCAGCAGCTTCTCTACTAGGGGGCCCTACGAGCAGTACTTC.

V and J are TRBV28 and TRBJ2-7; 8 bases line up with TRBD2. The V segment lost 3 bases and the J segment 0 bases; nucleotides outside the gene matches: 7. The germline gives CDR1 MDHEN, CDR2 SYDVKM. This CDR3 comprises 16 residues. The CDR3 loop is CASSFNSGVSSYEQYF. The CDR3 DNA follows: TGTGCCAGCAGTTTTAATAGCGGGGTTAGCTCCTACGAGCAGTACTTC. The entire variable domain, with the rest obtained from reference TRBV28 and TRBJ2-7, is as follows: DVKVTQSSRYLVKRTGEKVFLECVQDMDHENMFWYRQDPGLGLRLIYFSYDVKMKEKGDIPEGYSVSREKKERFSLILESASTNQTSMYLCASSFNSGVSSYEQYFGPGTRLTVT.

The J gene is TRBJ2-1, the V gene TRBV19; 11 bases are a match to TRBD2. There are 17 residues in the CDR3. V was pared by 1 base and J by 5 bases, with 7 bases of the junction left unmatched. Germline V gene data show CDR1 as LNHDA and CDR2 as SQIVND (reference sequence). CDR3 region: CASSIGSGGLADNEQFF. As DNA, the CDR3 is TGTGCCAGTAGTATAGGATCCGGGGGACTAGCGGACAATGAGCAGTTCTTC.

The chain employs TRBV5-4 and TRBJ2-3, with D possibly being TRBD2 (7 bases). This CDR3 spans 17 amino acids. The germline CDR1 and CDR2 sequences are SGHNT and YYREEE (reference sequence). V lost 0 bases, J lost 3 bases, and 17 bases lay in between. The CDR3 nucleotides read TGTGCCAGCAGCTTGGGAATGGGGGGGCGCGTGACAGATACGCAGTATTTT. Translated, it gives CASSLGMGGRVTDTQYF.

Only one count was recorded for this clone. This chain joins TRBV6-5 and TRBJ1-2; no reliable D call. Trimming shortened V by 1 base and J by 3 bases, and 12 bases separated the two germline ends. Germline-derived CDR1 and CDR2 are MNHEY and SVGAGI. The CDR3 length is 15 residues. CDR3 in amino acids: CASSYYADSHYGYTF. The CDR3 bases are TGTGCCAGCAGTTACTACGCGGACTCGCACTATGGCTACACCTTC.

This chain links TRBV6-1 with TRBJ2-7; 11 positions agree with TRBD2. J gave up 3 bases and V 4 bases, and 5 bases lay outside the gene matches. Germline V gene data show CDR1 as MNHNS and CDR2 as SASEGT. This CDR3 region has 15 residues. The CDR3 here is CASSAGLAGDYEQYF. The CDR3 DNA follows: TGTGCCAGCAGTGCAGGACTAGCGGGCGACTACGAGCAGTACTTC.

The chain recombines TRBV5-1 with TRBJ2-2; D not certain. The CDR3 consists of 15 residues. V lost 2 bases to trimming and J lost 3 bases, with 11 bases between them. Germline V gene lookup returns CDR1 SGHRS and CDR2 YFSETQ. The CDR3 reads CASSFPGGYTGELFF. The DNA for the CDR3 is TGCGCCAGCAGCTTCCCCGGCGGTTACACCGGGGAGCTGTTTTTT.

The chain uses TRBV5-1 and TRBJ1-5; maybe TRBD1 (5 bases). The CDR3 covers 14 residues. CDR1 and CDR2 from the germline V gene are SGHRS and YFSETQ. Between the trimmed V and J ends, which lost 4 bases and 6 bases, there was a span of 14 bases. DNA of the CDR3: TGCGCCAGCAGCCCCTCCGGGGGTCTTCAGCCCCAGCATTTT. It specifies CASSPSGGLQPQHF.

The rearrangement uses TRBV5-4 and TRBJ1-2; D ambiguous. Deletions cut 2 bases from V and 8 bases from J, with 10 bases between. Germline V gene data show CDR1 as SGHNT and CDR2 as YYREEE (reference sequence). This CDR3 contains 12 residues. The CDR3 nucleotides read TGTGCCAGCAGCTTTGGGAGGGAAGGCTACACCTTC. Translating gives CASSFGREGYTF. Based on the CDR3 plus reference TRBV5-4 and TRBJ1-2, the full variable domain is ETGVTQSPTHLIKTRGQQVTLRCSSQSGHNTVSWYQQALGQGPQFIFQYYREEENGRGNFPPRFSGLQFPNYSSELNVNALELDDSALYLCASSFGREGYTFGSGTRLTVV.

This chain links TRBV27 with TRBJ2-7; TRBD1 matches 10 bases. With 5 bases clipped from V and 2 bases from J, the junction kept 3 bases outside the gene matches. There are 14 residues in the CDR3. Germline V lookup: CDR1 MNHEY, CDR2 SMNVEV (reference sequence). The CDR3 coding sequence is TGTGCCAGCAGTCGGACAGGGGGGACCTACGAGCAGTACTTC. Translating gives CASSRTGGTYEQYF.

The chain links TRBV7-9 to TRBJ2-2; TRBD2 might be the D (5 bases). The CDR3 loop spans 17 amino acids. Germline V gene data show CDR1 as SEHNR and CDR2 as FQNEAQ (reference sequence). Deletions cut 3 bases from V and 4 bases from J, with 18 bases between. Here the CDR3 DNA reads TGTGCCAGCAGCTTCTTACTGGGAGAAATACGCACCGGGGAGCTGTTTTTT. Translation gives CASSFLLGEIRTGELFF.

The chain is built from TRBV7-2 and TRBJ2-1; 11 bases line up with TRBD2. CDR1 and CDR2 from the germline V gene are SGHTA and FQGNSA. V was pared by 4 bases and J by 4 bases, with 3 bases of the junction left unmatched. There are 15 residues in the CDR3. For the CDR3, the DNA is TGTGCCAGCAGCTCGACTAGCGGGATATACAATGAGCAGTTCTTC. Translation: CASSSTSGIYNEQFF.

The chain uses TRBV28 and TRBJ2-1; 9 nucleotides align to TRBD2. The CDR3 extends over 14 amino acids. The germline CDR1 and CDR2 sequences are MDHEN and SYDVKM. V gave up 7 bases and J gave up 8 bases; unmatched junction bases: 9. The CDR3 DNA reads as TGTGCCAGCACCCTAGCGGGGAGTTTAGATGAGCAGTTCTTC. Amino acid sequence: CASTLAGSLDEQFF.

This chain links TRBV30 with TRBJ2-1; 8 positions match TRBD2. Germline V gives CDR1 GTSNPN, CDR2 SVGIG (reference sequence). The ends lost 8 bases at V and 6 bases at J; junction bases unmatched: 15. The CDR3 has 15 residues. The CDR3 coding sequence is TGTGCCCATACGCACGGTAGCGGGGATTCCAATGAGCAGTTCTTC. This gives the protein CAHTHGSGDSNEQFF.

Only one count was recorded for this clone. The DNA for the CDR3 is TGTGCCAGCAGTTCCGGGACAGATCTCACCGGGGAGCTGTTTTTT. Translated, it gives CASSSGTDLTGELFF. The rearrangement links TRBV28 to TRBJ2-2; TRBD1 agrees at 7 bases. J lost 4 bases, V lost 4 bases, and 6 bases had no gene match. Per germline, CDR1 MDHEN and CDR2 SYDVKM. The CDR3 totals 15 residues.

The rearrangement uses TRBV7-9 and TRBJ1-1; D is possibly TRBD1 (5 bases). Germline values: CDR1 SEHNR, CDR2 FQNEAQ (reference sequence). The CDR3 totals 11 residues. Trimming left V 5 bases short and J 8 bases short, with 9 bases between. CDR3 sequence reads: CASSRQTEAFF. CDR3 nucleotides: TGTGCCAGCAGCAGACAGACCGAAGCTTTCTTT.

This chain links TRBV28 with TRBJ2-1, with 9 bases identical to TRBD2. The CDR3 sequence is 16 residues long. Germline V lookup: CDR1 MDHEN, CDR2 SYDVKM. V shed 3 bases and J 7 bases; nucleotides not matched to a gene: 10. The CDR3 reads CASSLRLAGARNEQFF. CDR3 nucleotides: TGTGCCAGCAGTTTGCGATTAGCGGGGGCGAGGAATGAGCAGTTCTTC.

The genes are TRBV5-5 and TRBJ1-3; D might be TRBD1 (6 bases). CDR1 and CDR2 (germline): SGHKS, YYEKEE (reference sequence). The CDR3 is 15 amino acids. V dropped 1 base and J dropped 1 base, with 9 bases sitting between them. CDR3 loop: CASSLSRGSGNTIYF. CDR3 DNA: TGTGCCAGCAGCTTGAGCAGGGGTTCTGGAAACACCATATATTTT.

This chain connects TRBV29-1 to TRBJ2-2; 9 positions match TRBD2. The V and J ends lost 4 bases and 5 bases, in that order; junction bases with no gene match: 5. The CDR3 loop spans 14 amino acids. Germline V gene data show CDR1 as SQVTM and CDR2 as ANQGSEA. In nucleotides, the CDR3 is TGCAGCGTTGTGGTAGCGGGAGAGACCGGGGAGCTGTTTTTT. Encoded protein: CSVVVAGETGELFF.

The V gene is TRBV5-6, the J gene TRBJ1-4; TRBD1 matches at 10 bases. The CDR3 runs 15 residues. In germline, CDR1 is SGHDT, CDR2 YYEEEE. The V and J ends lost 3 bases and 5 bases, in that order; junction bases with no gene match: 4. CDR3: CASSSWDRGNEKLFF. The CDR3 DNA sequence: TGTGCCAGCAGCTCCTGGGACAGGGGAAATGAAAAACTGTTTTTT.

The rearrangement joins TRBV7-9 to TRBJ1-1, with TRBD1 as a possible D gene (6 bases). The CDR3 loop spans 15 amino acids. CDR1 is SEHNR, CDR2 FQNEAQ, per germline (reference sequence). Trimming shortened V by 5 bases and J by 6 bases, and 19 bases separated the two germline ends. CDR3 nucleotides: TGTGCCAGCAGCCACCTGGAGGGGGGGTCCCCTGAAGCTTTCTTT. Its protein product is CASSHLEGGSPEAFF.

This chain uses TRBV2 with TRBJ1-6; D not certain. Germline CDR1 is SNHLY and CDR2 is FYNNEI. Deletions cut 6 bases from V and 9 bases from J, with 9 bases between. This CDR3 spans 12 amino acids. The CDR3 DNA follows: TGTGCCAGCAGGGTCCCAGGTTCACCCCTCCACTTT. Its translation is CASRVPGSPLHF.

By sample share, this clone is medium-sized. This rearrangement joins TRBV6-6 to TRBJ1-6, with 9 bases identical to TRBD1. The CDR3 spans 13 residues. Germline CDR1 is MNHNY and CDR2 is SVGAGI (reference sequence). Trimming cost V 6 bases and J 14 bases; bases outside gene matches: 8. The CDR3: CASSPDRGSTLHF. In DNA form, the CDR3 reads TGTGCCAGCAGCCCTGACAGGGGGTCTACCCTCCACTTT.

This clone was recorded a few times. The chain is built from TRBV5-1 and TRBJ1-1; possibly TRBD1 for D (6 bases). CDR3 length equals 13 residues. Trimming stripped 0 bases from V and 6 bases from J, with 9 bases between. CDR1 is SGHRS, CDR2 YFSETQ, per germline. In DNA form, the CDR3 reads TGCGCCAGCAGCTTGGGTGGGGGCCCTGAAGCTTTCTTT. It translates to CASSLGGGPEAFF.

V is TRBV11-1 and J is TRBJ1-5, with 8 bases lining up with TRBD1. Trimming removed 5 bases from V and 3 bases from J; junction bases left unmatched: 12. Per the germline V gene, CDR1 is SGHAT and CDR2 is FQDESV (reference sequence). CDR3 length equals 17 residues. CDR3 residues: CASSRGQANRINQPQHF. CDR3 bases: TGTGCCAGCAGCCGGGGACAGGCGAATCGCATCAATCAGCCCCAGCATTTT.

This rearrangement joins TRBV5-6 to TRBJ2-7, with 8 nucleotides matching TRBD1. After removal of 4 bases from V and 4 bases from J, the junction contained 13 bases not matched to a gene. The CDR3 is 16 residues long. Germline CDR1 is SGHDT and CDR2 is YYEEEE. The chain's CDR3 is CASSSPRDRPLYEQYF. CDR3 nucleotides: TGTGCCAGCAGCAGCCCCCGGGACAGGCCATTGTACGAGCAGTACTTC. The full variable domain, rest sourced from reference TRBV5-6 and TRBJ2-7, is DAGVTQSPTHLIKTRGQQVTLRCSPKSGHDTVSWYQQALGQGPQFIFQYYEEEERQRGNFPDRFSGHQFPNYSSELNVNALLLGDSALYLCASSSPRDRPLYEQYFGPGTRLTVT.

The V and J genes are TRBV5-1 and TRBJ2-1; a possible D gene is TRBD2 (5 bases). The V and J ends lost 7 bases and 2 bases respectively, with 7 bases between them. Germline CDR1 SGHRS, CDR2 YFSETQ. The CDR3 extends over 12 amino acids. The CDR3 loop reads CASRAAYNEQFF. The CDR3 bases are TGCGCCAGCCGAGCGGCCTACAATGAGCAGTTCTTC.

The sample holds one count of this clone. This rearrangement joins TRBV4-2 to TRBJ1-1; 7 positions match TRBD1. This CDR3 has 16 amino acids. Per germline, CDR1 LGHNA and CDR2 YNFKEQ. The V segment lost 4 bases and the J segment 0 bases; nucleotides outside the gene matches: 8. In nucleotides, the CDR3 is TGTGCCAGCAGCCCCCGGGAGGGGGCTTTGAACACTGAAGCTTTCTTT. Its translation is CASSPREGALNTEAFF.